Following are 5 T cell receptor beta chains from one sample sequenced in a study of blood T cell repertoires in COVID-19. Profiling relied on immunoSEQ multiplex PCR, and the TCRdb table lists in-frame clones only, not all of them. The table records about 300,000 clones, under 90% of them present only once. The sample consisted of peripheral blood. The receptors were sampled from a woman aged 30 to 39 with COVID-19, enrolled during active disease.

This clone was recorded once. The chain links TRBV7-9 to TRBJ2-1, with TRBD1 matching 12 bases. The CDR3 loop spans 15 amino acids. Trimming cost V 7 bases and J 4 bases; bases outside gene matches: 5. Looked up from germline, CDR1 is SEHNR and CDR2 is FQNEAQ (reference sequence). The CDR3 loop reads CASTRDRGQYNEQFF. DNA of the CDR3: TGTGCCAGCACCCGGGACAGGGGGCAGTACAATGAGCAGTTCTTC.

The V and J genes are TRBV7-2 and TRBJ1-1; D gene uncertain. The germline V and J ends were trimmed by 2 bases and 4 bases, with 14 bases remaining between them. In germline, CDR1 is SGHTA, CDR2 FQGNSA. This CDR3 has 15 amino acids. The CDR3: CASSLNLGRSTEAFF. CDR3 nucleotides: TGTGCCAGCAGCTTAAACTTAGGGAGGAGCACTGAAGCTTTCTTT.

V and J are TRBV7-2 and TRBJ1-6; TRBD1 is a possible D gene (5 bases). Deletions cut 2 bases from V and 9 bases from J, with 11 bases between. The CDR3 extends over 14 amino acids. The germline gives CDR1 SGHTA, CDR2 FQGNSA. CDR3 in amino acids: CASSLKLQGSPLHF. The CDR3 DNA is TGTGCCAGCAGCTTAAAACTCCAGGGTTCACCCCTCCACTTT.

The chain combines TRBV24-1 with TRBJ2-3; 12 positions agree with TRBD2. V was clipped by 3 bases and J by 2 bases; unmatched bases: 5. The germline CDR1 and CDR2 sequences are KGHDR and SFDVKD. The CDR3 sequence is 17 residues long. The CDR3: CATSDPGLAGLTDTQYF. The CDR3 nucleotides are TGTGCCACCAGTGATCCGGGACTAGCGGGTCTCACAGATACGCAGTATTTT.

The chain links TRBV4-3 to TRBJ1-2, with D possibly matching TRBD1 (6 bases). CDR1 is LGHNA and CDR2 is YSLEER in the germline V gene. There are 13 residues in the CDR3. The V end was cut by 2 bases, the J end by 4 bases, with 8 bases between. The chain's CDR3 is CASSQMDSYGYTF. In DNA form, the CDR3 reads TGCGCCAGCAGCCAAATGGACAGCTATGGCTACACCTTC.